A single sample gave rise to the 30 T cell receptor beta chains below, sequenced in a study of OX40 agonist ivuxolimab in advanced cancers. The assay was immunoSEQ multiplex PCR, and TCRdb's table has in-frame clones only and misses some. The data hold more than 55,000 clones, with about 84% observed a single time. The sample in question was CD4+ or CD8+ T cells sorted from blood, obtained in a trial of the OX40 agonist ivuxolimab. The receptor set was obtained from an adult with an advanced solid tumor such as melanoma, head and neck, liver or kidney cancer.

J is TRBJ2-5 and V is TRBV13; 7 nucleotides line up with TRBD2. The J call is doubtful: the DNA matches TRBJ2-7 better. Per the germline V gene, CDR1 is PRHDT and CDR2 is FYEKMQ (reference sequence). This CDR3 has 14 residues. The CDR3 loop is CASSLGGTNYEQYF. CDR3 in DNA: TGTGCCAGCAGCTTAGGCGGGACTAACTACGAGCAGTACTTC.

The rearrangement links TRBV29-1 to TRBJ2-2; 15 nucleotides match TRBD2. V lost 6 bases to trimming and J lost 7 bases; unmatched junction nucleotides: 6. Germline V gene data show CDR1 as SQVTM and CDR2 as ANQGSEA. This CDR3 region has 15 residues. The CDR3: CSVRGTSGGRGELFF. CDR3 nucleotide sequence: TGCAGCGTCCGAGGGACTAGCGGGGGGCGCGGGGAGCTGTTTTTT.

This clone has a single count. J is TRBJ1-2 and V is TRBV4-3; D ambiguous. The V end was cut by 1 base, the J end by 7 bases, with 4 bases between. The CDR3 is 11 amino acids. CDR1 is LGHNA, CDR2 YSLEER, per germline. This CDR3 is CASSQVSGYTF. CDR3 DNA: TGCGCCAGCAGCCAAGTTTCTGGCTACACCTTC.

This chain connects TRBV7-2 to TRBJ1-5; D is unclear. This CDR3 region has 14 residues. CDR1 and CDR2 (germline): SGHTA, FQGNSA. Deletions cut 5 bases from V and 3 bases from J, with 11 bases between. As DNA, the CDR3 is TGTGCCAGCAGCGGAGGAAAGTACAATCAGCCCCAGCATTTT. Translated: CASSGGKYNQPQHF.

This rearrangement joins TRBV28 to TRBJ1-1; D is ambiguous. CDR1 and CDR2 (germline): MDHEN, SYDVKM. The V end was cut by 5 bases, the J end by 3 bases, with 13 bases between. This CDR3 region has 14 residues. The CDR3 coding sequence is TGTGCCAGCAGTCTAGGTTTCGATGACACTGAAGCTTTCTTT. Amino acids: CASSLGFDDTEAFF.

This rearrangement joins TRBV19 to TRBJ2-5; D unresolved. V was clipped by 5 bases and J by 5 bases, with 12 bases between them. In germline, CDR1 is LNHDA, CDR2 SQIVND (reference sequence). The CDR3 length is 13 residues. CDR3 amino acids: CASSGIGSETQYF. CDR3 sequence (DNA): TGTGCCAGTAGTGGTATCGGTTCGGAGACCCAGTACTTC.

This clone was observed a handful of times. The gene calls are TRBV6-6 and TRBJ1-5, with TRBD1 identical over 8 bases. The CDR3 totals 14 residues. V trimming: 6 bases; J trimming: 6 bases; junction bases outside the gene matches: 7. Germline V gives CDR1 MNHNY, CDR2 SVGAGI (reference sequence). CDR3 region: CASRPGGAGQPQHF. CDR3 nucleotide sequence: TGTGCCAGCAGGCCAGGGGGCGCGGGTCAGCCCCAGCATTTT.

The rearrangement uses TRBV7-9 and TRBJ2-2; D is ambiguous. The ends were cut back, 5 bases at V and 5 bases at J, with 9 bases in the middle. CDR1 SEHNR and CDR2 FQNEAQ come from the germline V gene (reference sequence). CDR3 length equals 13 residues. CDR3 residues: CASSPPETGELFF. CDR3 DNA: TGTGCCAGCAGCCCCCCAGAGACCGGGGAGCTGTTTTTT.

The chain recombines TRBV19 with TRBJ1-5; D is unclear. The CDR3 is made up of 13 amino acids. V gave up 6 bases and J gave up 7 bases, with 13 bases separating them. The germline gives CDR1 LNHDA, CDR2 SQIVND (reference sequence). The chain's CDR3 is CASRRAGGQPQHF. The CDR3 nucleotides are TGTGCCAGTAGGAGGGCCGGTGGCCAGCCCCAGCATTTT.

The gene calls are TRBV10-3 and TRBJ2-2; a weak D match, TRBD1 (5 bases). Looked up from germline, CDR1 is ENHRY and CDR2 is SYGVKD. V was trimmed by 7 bases and J by 0 bases, leaving 27 bases between them. This CDR3 is built from 20 residues. DNA for the CDR3: TGTGCCATCACTCCGGACGAAGCAGGGTCGATTTTCCCGAACACCGGGGAGCTGTTTTTT. Its protein product is CAITPDEAGSIFPNTGELFF.

Comments on this clone: Other DNA sequences in this specimen translate into the identical CDR3. The V call is TRBV10-3, the J call TRBJ2-7; D is possibly TRBD2 (5 bases). The ends were cut back, 6 bases at V and 4 bases at J, with 7 bases in the middle. The CDR3 runs to 11 residues. Germline CDR1 is ENHRY and CDR2 is SYGVKD. The chain's CDR3 is CAIREGYEQYF. The CDR3 nucleotides read TGTGCCATCAGAGAGGGTTACGAGCAGTACTTC.

The gene calls are TRBV7-8 and TRBJ2-3, with a possible D match to TRBD1 (6 bases). Trimming stripped 3 bases from V and 1 base from J, with 14 bases between. This CDR3 spans 16 amino acids. Germline V lookup: CDR1 SGHVS, CDR2 FQNEAQ. CDR3 in amino acids: CASSFNPGQRTDTQYF. The CDR3 bases are TGTGCCAGCAGCTTCAACCCGGGACAACGCACAGATACGCAGTATTTT.

The chain carries TRBV5-4 and TRBJ2-3; TRBD1 agrees at 12 bases. CDR1 SGHNT and CDR2 YYREEE come from the germline V gene (reference sequence). Unmatched junction bases numbered 11, after V lost 4 bases and J lost 2 bases. This CDR3 is built from 18 residues. This chain's CDR3 is CASSVIPGQGANTDTQYF. CDR3 DNA sequence: TGTGCCAGCAGCGTGATACCGGGACAGGGGGCAAACACAGATACGCAGTATTTT.

V gene TRBV7-2 combines with J gene TRBJ2-1; unclear D gene. There are 13 residues in the CDR3. Germline CDR1 is SGHTA and CDR2 is FQGNSA. Trimming cost V 4 bases and J 6 bases, with 10 bases left between them. CDR3 in amino acids: CASSSNWANEQFF. The CDR3 DNA reads as TGTGCCAGCAGCTCGAACTGGGCCAATGAGCAGTTCTTC.

This clone appeared once. The same CDR3 also results from other DNA sequences found in this sample. V is TRBV5-6 and J is TRBJ2-5, with 10 bases lining up with TRBD2. Looked up from germline, CDR1 is SGHDT and CDR2 is YYEEEE. CDR3 length: 15 residues. Germline trimming cut 0 bases from V and 5 bases from J; bases unmatched to any gene: 4. The CDR3 spells CASSLVAGGRETQYF. The CDR3 DNA reads TGTGCCAGCAGCTTGGTAGCGGGAGGAAGGGAGACCCAGTACTTC. The full variable domain, in which reference TRBV5-6 and TRBJ2-5 provide the parts outside the CDR3, is DAGVTQSPTHLIKTRGQQVTLRCSPKSGHDTVSWYQQALGQGPQFIFQYYEEEERQRGNFPDRFSGHQFPNYSSELNVNALLLGDSALYLCASSLVAGGRETQYFGPGTRLLVL.

The chain is built from TRBV5-6 and TRBJ1-4; 8 nucleotides agree with TRBD1. The CDR3 is made up of 16 amino acids. Germline V gene sequence: CDR1 SGHDT, CDR2 YYEEEE. The junction had 16 bases not matched to a gene; V was cut back by 3 bases and J by 12 bases. CDR3 sequence: CASSYGQGPRGEELFF. DNA for the CDR3: TGTGCCAGCAGCTATGGACAGGGTCCGCGAGGTGAGGAACTGTTTTTT.

In its sample, this clone was seen a few times. CDR3 residues: CASSSGQGTYGYTF. DNA for the CDR3: TGCGCCAGCAGCTCCGGACAGGGGACCTATGGCTACACCTTC. The rearrangement links TRBV5-1 to TRBJ1-2; 9 bases match TRBD1. The CDR3 is 14 residues long. The V gene's germline CDR1 is SGHRS and CDR2 YFSETQ. The J segment lost 4 bases and the V segment lost 3 bases, leaving 4 bases of the junction unmatched.

This chain uses TRBV6-5 with TRBJ2-7; no definite D call. Trimming removed 6 bases at V and 2 bases at J, with 11 bases between. This CDR3 comprises 13 residues. Germline V gene data show CDR1 as MNHEY and CDR2 as SVGAGI. The CDR3 nucleotides are TGTGCCAGCAGCCTGGGTACTACCTACGAGCAGTACTTC. Translating gives CASSLGTTYEQYF.

V is TRBV9 and J is TRBJ2-1; 7 bases are shared with TRBD1. V was clipped by 4 bases and J by 8 bases; unmatched bases: 12. CDR1 and CDR2 from the germline V gene are SGDLS and YYNGEE. This CDR3 has 15 residues. The CDR3 sequence: CASSTRSTGRDEQFF. The CDR3, as DNA: TGTGCCAGCAGCACAAGATCGACAGGGCGGGATGAGCAGTTCTTC.

This chain connects TRBV5-4 to TRBJ2-1, with 7 positions matching TRBD2. The V gene end was trimmed by 4 bases and the J gene end by 7 bases; junction bases not matched to a gene: 5. Germline V gene data show CDR1 as SGHNT and CDR2 as YYREEE (reference sequence). The CDR3 is 13 amino acids. CDR3 in amino acids: CASSRAGSNEQFF. CDR3 in DNA: TGTGCCAGCAGCCGAGCGGGAAGTAATGAGCAGTTCTTC.

The V call is TRBV7-2, the J call TRBJ2-2, with a possible D match to TRBD1 (5 bases). The CDR3 length is 13 residues. The V and J ends lost 5 bases and 5 bases respectively, with 9 bases between them. The V gene's germline CDR1 is SGHTA and CDR2 FQGNSA. In DNA form, the CDR3 reads TGTGCCAGCAGCCAACAGGCGACCGGGGAGCTGTTTTTT. As protein: CASSQQATGELFF.

The chain employs TRBV6-4 and TRBJ2-1; no firm D call. This CDR3 spans 13 amino acids. The germline CDR1 and CDR2 sequences are MRHNA and SNTAGT. V lost 3 bases to trimming and J lost 4 bases, with 7 bases between them. The chain's CDR3 is CASSESLYNEQFF. The CDR3 DNA reads as TGTGCCAGCAGTGAAAGTCTGTACAATGAGCAGTTCTTC.

Regarding this clone: The junction shows a germline mismatch at one end, possibly a read error. V gene TRBV7-9 combines with J gene TRBJ1-3, with D uncertain. This CDR3 has 12 amino acids. Germline values: CDR1 SEHNR, CDR2 FQNEAQ (reference sequence). This chain's CDR3 is CVSSPPRNTIYF. In DNA form, the CDR3 reads TGTGTCAGCAGCCCCCCTAGAAACACCATATATTTT.

This clone was seen once. The V gene is TRBV4-2, the J gene TRBJ2-1; TRBD2 matches 7 bases. The CDR3 is made up of 14 amino acids. Germline lookup yields CDR1 LGHNA and CDR2 YNFKEQ. V shed 4 bases, J shed 11 bases, and the junction held 11 bases outside the gene matches. CDR3 protein: CASSPMAGDDKQFF. Here the CDR3 DNA reads TGTGCCAGCAGCCCAATGGCGGGGGACGATAAGCAGTTCTTC.

The chain uses TRBV9 and TRBJ2-5; perhaps D is TRBD1 or TRBD2 (6 bases each). Germline assignment: CDR1 SGDLS and CDR2 YYNGEE. Trimming cost V 4 bases and J 5 bases, with 15 bases left between them. CDR3 length equals 14 residues. As DNA, the CDR3 is TGTGCCAGCAGCTGGAGGGGAACAGGGGAGACCCAGTACTTC. Amino acid sequence: CASSWRGTGETQYF.

The chain couples TRBV7-2 to TRBJ1-1, with D unclear. Germline assignment: CDR1 SGHTA and CDR2 FQGNSA. V was cut by 5 bases and J by 11 bases, with 21 bases left in between. The CDR3 runs 14 residues. As DNA, the CDR3 is TGTGCCAGCAGCCTAAACCTCGGACGGGAGAGGGCTTTCTTT. Protein sequence: CASSLNLGRERAFF. Full variable domain (rest looked up from reference TRBV7-2 and TRBJ1-1): GAGVSQSPSNKVTEKGKDVELRCDPISGHTALYWYRQSLGQGLEFLIYFQGNSAPDKSGLPSDRFSAERTGGSVSTLTIQRTQQEDSAVYLCASSLNLGRERAFFGQGTRLTVV.

As to this clone: The conserved phenylalanine or tryptophan is not found at the CDR3 terminus, so this likely reflects a read error. The chain has TRBV14 and TRBJ1-2; a possible D gene is TRBD1 (5 bases). Germline CDR1 and CDR2: SGHDN and FVKESK. The CDR3 has 13 amino acids. Trimming stripped 4 bases from V and 4 bases from J, with 10 bases between. In nucleotides, the CDR3 is TGTGCCAGCAGCCGTAGGCAGGGCTATGGCTACACCTCC. This gives the protein CASSRRQGYGYTS.

The rearrangement uses TRBV19 and TRBJ2-3, with D possibly being TRBD1 (5 bases). V was shortened by 6 bases and J by 0 bases, with 19 bases between the two germline ends. The V gene's germline CDR1 is LNHDA and CDR2 SQIVND (reference sequence). This CDR3 has 17 residues. The DNA for the CDR3 is TGTGCCAGTAGCCATAAGGGGCCAGCTTCTAGCACAGATACGCAGTATTTT. Its protein is CASSHKGPASSTDTQYF. The full variable domain, in which reference TRBV19 and TRBJ2-3 provide the parts outside the CDR3, is DGGITQSPKYLFRKEGQNVTLSCEQNLNHDAMYWYRQDPGQGLRLIYYSQIVNDFQKGDIAEGYSVSREKKESFPLTVTSAQKNPTAFYLCASSHKGPASSTDTQYFGPGTRLTVL.

The genes are TRBV19 and TRBJ1-5, with 8 bases matching TRBD1. V shed 10 bases, J shed 7 bases, and the junction held 12 bases outside the gene matches. The CDR3 consists of 14 residues. CDR1 and CDR2 (germline): LNHDA, SQIVND (reference sequence). The CDR3 nucleotides read TGTGCCACACAGCCGGACAGGGAGTGGCAGCCCCAGCATTTT. It translates to CATQPDREWQPQHF.

To note about this clone: The sample carries other DNA sequences with the same CDR3. V is TRBV6-5 and J is TRBJ2-7; TRBD2 agrees at 7 bases. The CDR3 length is 15 residues. After removal of 0 bases from V and 0 bases from J, the junction contained 2 bases not matched to a gene. The germline V gene encodes CDR1 MNHEY and CDR2 SVGAGI. The CDR3 sequence: CASSYSSGGSYEQYF. Here the CDR3 DNA reads TGTGCCAGCAGTTACTCTTCGGGGGGCTCCTACGAGCAGTACTTC.